The present T cell receptor (beta chain) was sequenced within a study of spatial heterogeneity in lung cancer. Study information: An average of more than ten raw reads was observed per unique TCR and UMI combination.

Indicated time point: sample taken at primary tumor resection. Samples were donated by 72 untreated early-stage non-small cell lung cancer patients. This clonotype appeared many times. TCRdb ran MiXCR on the 5' RACE reads and lists one entry per CDR3 protein. The data hold tens of thousands of distinct CDR3 sequences, with 3.3% observed a single time. CDR3 length equals 11 residues. V lost 5 bases, J lost 5 bases, and 6 bases lay in between. Per germline, CDR1 SNHLY and CDR2 FYNNEI. The TCR originated in a female donor with early-stage non-small cell lung cancer. The chain joins TRBV2 to TRBJ2-5, with D unclear. This specimen was PBMCs, taken at surgery. CDR3 protein: CASSLWETQYF. CDR3 coding DNA: TGTGCCAGCAGTTTATGGGAGACCCAGTACTTC.